The sequence of this T cell receptor beta chain was determined in a study of blood T cell repertoires in COVID-19. Some clones are missing from TCRdb's copy, which holds only in-frame ones; the method was immunoSEQ multiplex PCR. The repertoire holds around 240,000 clones, with about 82% as singletons. The CDR3 is 15 amino acids. Looked up from germline, CDR1 is MNHEY and CDR2 is SVGAGI. V shed 5 bases, J shed 4 bases, and the junction held 7 bases outside the gene matches. Symptom resolution, clearance, or two negative PCRs marked donors in Cohort 3 as recovered. The chain recombines TRBV6-5 with TRBJ1-3, with 8 bases lining up with TRBD1. Sequences were obtained from PBMCs or T cells enriched from blood (not recorded which). The TCR sequence derives from a woman between 50 and 59 years old who had recovered from COVID-19. The CDR3 loop reads CASSTTGDGGNTIYF. CDR3 bases: TGTGCCAGCAGTACGACAGGGGACGGGGGAAACACCATATATTTT.